Sequencing of this TCR beta chain was carried out in a study of cytomegalovirus exposure and HLA in healthy donors. Study details: The same platform was used for the 90 to 150 validation repertoires as for the 600 to 700 first-cohort repertoires, as reported in a later analysis. Study-wide results and caveats: The finding came from a later analysis; first-cohort TCR clusters tended to co-occur in the roughly 120 validation repertoires. Rarity characterized most TCR sequences, yet some public TCRs appeared in many donors. Three CMV-associated chains proved CMV antigen-specific in vitro.

The protocol was immunoSEQ multiplex PCR, while the TCRdb copy is restricted to in-frame clones and leaves out a portion. The sample lists roughly 330,000 clones, about nine tenths occurring once. The CDR3 totals 14 residues. J gave up 4 bases and V 10 bases, and 11 bases lay outside the gene matches. In germline, CDR1 is MNHEY, CDR2 SVGAGI. This clone was detected only a few times. What it recognizes is unknown. This clonotype was sampled from a woman between 25 and 40 years old in good health and CMV-seropositive. The sample consisted of PBMCs. The chain employs TRBV6-5 and TRBJ1-2; 8 bases are a match to TRBD1. CDR3 in DNA: TGTGCCACCTCACCGGACAGGGACAGCTATGGCTACACCTTC. It encodes CATSPDRDSYGYTF.